A selection of T cell receptor beta chains follows, all from one sample in a study of early T cells in non-severe SARS-CoV-2 infection. TCRdb called the 5' RACE reads again in MiXCR, with one record for every CDR3 protein. This table holds approximately 70,000 distinct CDR3 sequences, roughly 10% found once. Specimen: whole blood. Every receptor here comes from an adult who was a healthcare worker with PCR-confirmed SARS-CoV-2 infection or an uninfected control (not recorded which). The CDR3 runs from the conserved cysteine through the conserved F or W. Fields, in order: J gene, clone size, V gene, D gene, CDR3 protein, CDR3 DNA. The D gene is left open where the match is weak. Expanded clones are given a class, and other clones once, few, many or no size at all.

J gene: TRBJ2-3
clone size: many
V gene: TRBV20-1
D gene: .
CDR3 protein: CSARDGTGRSTDTQYF
CDR3 DNA: TGCAGTGCTAGAGACGGAACGGGGAGGAGCACAGATACGCAGTATTTT

J gene: TRBJ1-1
clone size: many
V gene: TRBV18
D gene: .
CDR3 protein: CASSVGTAEAFF
CDR3 DNA: TGTGCCAGCTCAGTAGGGACCGCTGAAGCTTTCTTT

J gene: TRBJ1-3
clone size: many
V gene: TRBV20-1
D gene: .
CDR3 protein: CSASEGGLAGNTIYF
CDR3 DNA: TGCAGTGCTAGCGAGGGGGGCTTAGCTGGAAACACCATATATTTT

J gene: TRBJ2-3
clone size: few
V gene: TRBV19
D gene: .
CDR3 protein: CASSIDQGATDTQYF
CDR3 DNA: TGTGCCAGTAGTATAGATCAGGGCGCCACAGATACGCAGTATTTT

J gene: TRBJ2-7
clone size: many
V gene: TRBV4-3
D gene: .
CDR3 protein: CASSQDGQGPYEQYF
CDR3 DNA: TGCGCCAGCAGCCAAGATGGGCAGGGGCCATACGAGCAGTACTTC

J gene: TRBJ1-5
clone size: .
V gene: TRBV10-3
D gene: .
CDR3 protein: CAISESIGNQPQHF
CDR3 DNA: TGTGCCATCAGTGAGTCTATAGGAAATCAGCCCCAGCATTTT

J gene: TRBJ2-2
clone size: many
V gene: TRBV20-1
D gene: .
CDR3 protein: CSASSIQGTNGELFF
CDR3 DNA: TGCAGTGCGTCCAGTATTCAGGGGACGAACGGGGAGCTGTTTTTT

J gene: TRBJ1-1
clone size: many
V gene: TRBV2
D gene: .
CDR3 protein: CASSVDSGGAEAFF
CDR3 DNA: TGTGCCAGCAGTGTTGACAGTGGCGGCGCTGAAGCTTTCTTT

J gene: TRBJ2-1
clone size: many
V gene: TRBV21-1
D gene: .
CDR3 protein: CASSKTRSRMKGEQFF
CDR3 DNA: TGTGCCAGCAGCAAAACGAGATCCCGGATGAAAGGTGAGCAGTTCTTC

J gene: TRBJ2-3
clone size: .
V gene: TRBV7-3
D gene: TRBD2
CDR3 protein: CASSLTPGGLDTQYF
CDR3 DNA: TGTGCCAGCAGCTTAACCCCCGGGGGGTTAGATACGCAGTATTTT

J gene: TRBJ2-3
clone size: .
V gene: TRBV5-4
D gene: .
CDR3 protein: CASSSPGGQLRTDTQYF
CDR3 DNA: TGTGCCAGCAGCTCCCCCGGGGGACAGCTACGCACAGATACGCAGTATTTT

J gene: TRBJ1-2
clone size: few
V gene: TRBV3-1
D gene: .
CDR3 protein: CASSHRQNYGYTF
CDR3 DNA: TGTGCCAGCAGCCATCGACAGAACTATGGCTACACCTTC

J gene: TRBJ2-3
clone size: many
V gene: TRBV12-3/TRBV12-4
D gene: TRBD2
CDR3 protein: CASGRAGGTNTQYF
CDR3 DNA: TGTGCCAGTGGAAGGGCGGGGGGGACTAATACGCAGTATTTT

J gene: TRBJ2-1
clone size: many
V gene: TRBV12-3/TRBV12-4
D gene: .
CDR3 protein: CASSRSRGGRSYNEQFF
CDR3 DNA: TGTGCCAGCAGCCGGTCGCGGGGAGGACGCTCCTACAATGAGCAGTTCTTC

J gene: TRBJ2-5
clone size: many
V gene: TRBV29-1
D gene: .
CDR3 protein: CSVVELETQYF
CDR3 DNA: TGCAGCGTTGTCGAGTTGGAGACCCAGTACTTC

J gene: TRBJ2-3
clone size: .
V gene: TRBV10-3
D gene: .
CDR3 protein: CAISEQGRGDTQYF
CDR3 DNA: TGTGCCATCAGTGAACAGGGGCGGGGAGATACGCAGTATTTT

J gene: TRBJ2-3
clone size: few
V gene: TRBV7-3
D gene: TRBD2
CDR3 protein: CASSPLPGLAESTDTQYF
CDR3 DNA: TGTGCCAGCAGCCCCCTACCGGGACTAGCGGAGAGCACAGATACGCAGTATTTT

J gene: TRBJ2-3
clone size: many
V gene: TRBV5-1
D gene: TRBD2
CDR3 protein: CASSLPTSGWTDTQYF
CDR3 DNA: TGCGCCAGCAGCTTGCCCACTAGCGGTTGGACAGATACGCAGTATTTT

J gene: TRBJ1-4
clone size: few
V gene: TRBV6-5
D gene: .
CDR3 protein: CASSYTGANEKLFF
CDR3 DNA: TGTGCCAGCAGTTACACGGGGGCTAATGAAAAACTGTTTTTT

J gene: TRBJ2-1
clone size: .
V gene: TRBV18
D gene: .
CDR3 protein: CASSPPVPQGRFHNEQFF
CDR3 DNA: TGTGCCAGCTCACCACCCGTACCACAGGGTAGGTTCCACAATGAGCAGTTCTTC

J gene: TRBJ2-7
clone size: many
V gene: TRBV11-2
D gene: TRBD2
CDR3 protein: CASSRGGVMASSYEQYF
CDR3 DNA: TGTGCCAGCAGCCGCGGGGGTGTGATGGCTAGCTCCTACGAGCAGTACTTC

J gene: TRBJ1-5
clone size: many
V gene: TRBV20-1
D gene: .
CDR3 protein: CSASLDSNQPQHF
CDR3 DNA: TGCAGTGCTAGTTTGGACAGCAATCAGCCCCAGCATTTT

J gene: TRBJ2-5
clone size: many
V gene: TRBV18
D gene: .
CDR3 protein: CASSQWPGRQETQYF
CDR3 DNA: TGTGCCAGCTCACAATGGCCGGGACGTCAAGAGACCCAGTACTTC

J gene: TRBJ1-3
clone size: .
V gene: TRBV11-2
D gene: .
CDR3 protein: CASSFWSENTIYF
CDR3 DNA: TGTGCCAGCAGCTTTTGGTCTGAAAACACCATATATTTT

J gene: TRBJ2-1
clone size: .
V gene: TRBV12-5
D gene: TRBD2
CDR3 protein: CASGPGLAGVNEQFF
CDR3 DNA: TGTGCTAGTGGTCCCGGACTAGCGGGAGTCAATGAGCAGTTCTTC

J gene: TRBJ2-7
clone size: .
V gene: TRBV7-2
D gene: TRBD2
CDR3 protein: CASSLKAGGSYEQYF
CDR3 DNA: TGTGCCAGCAGCCTAAAGGCGGGGGGTTCCTACGAGCAGTACTTC

J gene: TRBJ2-7
clone size: few
V gene: TRBV27
D gene: .
CDR3 protein: CASSLSRSAGLSSYEQYF
CDR3 DNA: TGTGCCAGCAGTTTATCGAGAAGTGCGGGACTGAGCTCCTACGAGCAGTACTTC

J gene: TRBJ1-6
clone size: .
V gene: TRBV18
D gene: .
CDR3 protein: CASSSTRDTNNSPLHF
CDR3 DNA: TGTGCCAGCTCATCAACCCGGGACACCAATAATTCACCCCTCCACTTT

J gene: TRBJ1-5
clone size: .
V gene: TRBV6-5
D gene: TRBD1
CDR3 protein: CASSYSGQGSNQPQHF
CDR3 DNA: TGTGCCAGCAGTTACTCAGGACAGGGGAGTAATCAGCCCCAGCATTTT

J gene: TRBJ1-3
clone size: .
V gene: TRBV29-1
D gene: .
CDR3 protein: CSATPLTGNTIYF
CDR3 DNA: TGCAGCGCCACCCCCCTTACTGGAAACACCATATATTTT

J gene: TRBJ2-5
clone size: few
V gene: TRBV5-1
D gene: .
CDR3 protein: CASSTLETQYF
CDR3 DNA: TGCGCCAGCAGCACCTTGGAGACCCAGTACTTC

J gene: TRBJ2-4
clone size: few
V gene: TRBV10-1
D gene: TRBD2
CDR3 protein: CANPTSGGQNIQYF
CDR3 DNA: TGCGCCAACCCGACTAGCGGGGGACAAAACATTCAGTACTTC

J gene: TRBJ2-7
clone size: many
V gene: TRBV5-4
D gene: TRBD1
CDR3 protein: CASSQMGQGGNEQYF
CDR3 DNA: TGTGCCAGCAGCCAGATGGGACAGGGTGGAAACGAGCAGTACTTC

J gene: TRBJ2-4
clone size: .
V gene: TRBV3-1
D gene: .
CDR3 protein: CASSQDWRGQNIQYF
CDR3 DNA: TGTGCCAGCAGCCAAGATTGGCGGGGGCAAAACATTCAGTACTTC

J gene: TRBJ2-7
clone size: few
V gene: TRBV21-1
D gene: .
CDR3 protein: CASSKEREPYEQYF
CDR3 DNA: TGTGCCAGCAGCAAAGAACGGGAACCCTACGAGCAGTACTTC

J gene: TRBJ1-3
clone size: many
V gene: TRBV18
D gene: .
CDR3 protein: CASSPPSGDSGNTIYF
CDR3 DNA: TGTGCCAGCTCACCACCATCAGGGGACTCTGGAAACACCATATATTTT

J gene: TRBJ1-2
clone size: few
V gene: TRBV19
D gene: .
CDR3 protein: CASSSRLRGASFNYGYTF
CDR3 DNA: TGTGCCAGTAGTAGCCGCTTGCGGGGGGCCTCCTTTAACTATGGCTACACCTTC

J gene: TRBJ2-3
clone size: few
V gene: TRBV2
D gene: .
CDR3 protein: CASSASLGSTQYF
CDR3 DNA: TGTGCCAGCAGTGCAAGTCTTGGGAGTACGCAGTATTTT

J gene: TRBJ1-1
clone size: few
V gene: TRBV18
D gene: .
CDR3 protein: CASSPTGQISMNTEAFF
CDR3 DNA: TGTGCCAGCTCACCAACCGGGCAAATAAGTATGAACACTGAAGCTTTCTTT

J gene: TRBJ2-7
clone size: .
V gene: TRBV20-1
D gene: .
CDR3 protein: CSAREGGGYEQYF
CDR3 DNA: TGCAGTGCTAGAGAAGGAGGGGGCTACGAGCAGTACTTC

J gene: TRBJ2-1
clone size: many
V gene: TRBV7-3
D gene: .
CDR3 protein: CASSLSRNNEQFF
CDR3 DNA: TGTGCCAGCAGCTTATCTAGGAACAATGAGCAGTTCTTC

J gene: TRBJ1-2
clone size: many
V gene: TRBV6-5
D gene: .
CDR3 protein: CASRRQGRSNYGYTF
CDR3 DNA: TGTGCCAGCAGGCGACAAGGGAGATCTAACTATGGCTACACCTTC

J gene: TRBJ2-5
clone size: few
V gene: TRBV20-1
D gene: .
CDR3 protein: CSARDPWTDQETQYF
CDR3 DNA: TGCAGTGCTAGAGATCCCTGGACAGACCAAGAGACCCAGTACTTC

J gene: TRBJ2-3
clone size: many
V gene: TRBV7-8
D gene: TRBD1
CDR3 protein: CASSLQGAADTQYF
CDR3 DNA: TGTGCCAGCAGCTTACAGGGGGCAGCAGATACGCAGTATTTT